These 13 T cell receptor beta chains originate from one sample sequenced in a study of cytomegalovirus exposure and HLA in healthy donors. The PCR used 60 Vbeta and 13 Jbeta primers. Generated by immunoSEQ multiplex PCR, the TCRdb table keeps only in-frame clones and is missing some. The sample lists under 150,000 clones; 65% to 85% were seen once. The sample was PBMCs. The receptors stem from a woman between 25 and 40 years old in good health and CMV-seropositive.

V gene TRBV6-1 combines with J gene TRBJ1-5, with a possible D match to TRBD1 (6 bases). Germline-derived CDR1 and CDR2 are MNHNS and SASEGT. This CDR3 contains 15 residues. V lost 2 bases and J lost 0, with 8 bases in between. CDR3 loop: CASSEKGHSNQPQHF. In DNA, the CDR3 is TGTGCCAGCAGTGAAAAGGGACATAGCAATCAGCCCCAGCATTTT.

The gene calls are TRBV30 and TRBJ1-5, with 7 bases lining up with TRBD1. The ends lost 7 bases at V and 5 bases at J; junction bases unmatched: 8. The CDR3 length is 13 residues. Per the germline V gene, CDR1 is GTSNPN and CDR2 is SVGIG (reference sequence). The CDR3: CAYSTGFDQPQHF. As DNA, the CDR3 is TGTGCCTACTCGACAGGGTTTGATCAGCCCCAGCATTTT. The entire variable domain, with the rest obtained from reference TRBV30 and TRBJ1-5, is as follows: SQTIHQWPATLVQPVGSPLSLECTVEGTSNPNLYWYRQAAGRGLQLLFYSVGIGQISSEVPQNLSASRPQDRQFILSSKKLLLSDSGFYLCAYSTGFDQPQHFGDGTRLSIL.

The chain has TRBV30 and TRBJ2-5, with a possible D match to TRBD1 (5 bases). The V gene lost 5 bases and the J gene lost 5 bases, with 21 bases spanning the gap. The CDR3 covers 15 residues. Germline V gives CDR1 GTSNPN, CDR2 SVGIG (reference sequence). Here the CDR3 DNA reads TGTGCCTGGGCCCCCGGCCAGGGCCTGTGGGAGACCCAGTACTTC. Amino acids: CAWAPGQGLWETQYF. The complete variable domain, with remaining parts taken from reference TRBV30 and TRBJ2-5, reads SQTIHQWPATLVQPVGSPLSLECTVEGTSNPNLYWYRQAAGRGLQLLFYSVGIGQISSEVPQNLSASRPQDRQFILSSKKLLLSDSGFYLCAWAPGQGLWETQYFGPGTRLLVL.

The CDR3 reads CASSVETGWNTGELFF. Here the CDR3 DNA reads TGTGCCAGCAGCGTAGAAACAGGGTGGAACACCGGGGAGCTGTTTTTT. V and J are TRBV9 and TRBJ2-2; possibly TRBD1 for D (6 bases). The CDR3 extends over 16 amino acids. Trimming removed 0 bases from V and 1 base from J, with 10 bases in between. Germline V gene sequence: CDR1 SGDLS, CDR2 YYNGEE. Combining the CDR3 with reference TRBV9 and TRBJ2-2 gives the whole variable domain DSGVTQTPKHLITATGQRVTLRCSPRSGDLSVYWYQQSLDQGLQFLIQYYNGEERAKGNILERFSAQQFPDLHSELNLSSLELGDSALYFCASSVETGWNTGELFFGEGSRLTVL.

This chain links TRBV2 with TRBJ2-7, with 10 bases that match TRBD2. J lost 4 bases, V lost 6 bases, and 6 bases had no gene match. The germline V gene has CDR1 SNHLY and CDR2 FYNNEI. This CDR3 spans 14 amino acids. The CDR3 nucleotides are TGTGCCAGCAGGCTAGCGGGAGCATTATACGAGCAGTACTTC. Translation gives CASRLAGALYEQYF.

The J gene is TRBJ1-4, the V gene TRBV18; 8 bases line up with TRBD1. V was clipped by 6 bases and J by 8 bases; unmatched bases: 8. From germline, CDR1 is KGHSH and CDR2 LQKENI. This CDR3 comprises 14 residues. The CDR3 loop is CASSLGQGDEKLFF. The CDR3 bases are TGTGCCAGCTCGCTTGGACAGGGAGACGAAAAACTGTTTTTT. Looking up the rest from reference TRBV18 and TRBJ1-4 gives the full variable domain: NAGVMQNPRHLVRRRGQEARLRCSPMKGHSHVYWYRQLPEEGLKFMVYLQKENIIDESGMPKERFSAEFPKEGPSILRIQQVVRGDSAAYFCASSLGQGDEKLFFGSGTQLSVL.

The V call is TRBV19, the J call TRBJ1-5; weak D call: TRBD1 (5 bases). Trimming left V 4 bases short and J 7 bases short, with 14 bases between. From germline, CDR1 is LNHDA and CDR2 SQIVND (reference sequence). The CDR3 contains 14 residues. The CDR3 sequence is CASSRRGEEQPQHF. CDR3 DNA sequence: TGTGCCAGTAGTAGGCGGGGGGAGGAGCAGCCCCAGCATTTT.

The table lists this clone with a few counts. Relative to the germline gene, one junction end is altered; a read error may explain this. The rearrangement uses TRBV18 and TRBJ2-7; possible D gene TRBD2, 6 bases. The CDR3 contains 13 residues. Looked up from germline, CDR1 is KGHSH and CDR2 is LQKENI. The CDR3: CASSQDGLLASDF. CDR3 DNA: TGTGCCAGCTCACAGGATGGGCTACTAGCCTCGGACTTC.

CDR3 sequence reads: CASSLGPGVTGKDTQYF. The CDR3 DNA follows: TGTGCCAGCAGCTTAGGTCCGGGGGTAACCGGAAAAGATACGCAGTATTTT. J is TRBJ2-3 and V is TRBV13, with TRBD2 as a possible D gene (6 bases). V lost 0 bases to trimming and J lost 5 bases, with 18 bases between them. The CDR3 runs to 17 residues. In germline, CDR1 is PRHDT, CDR2 FYEKMQ (reference sequence).

In this sample, this clone turned up once. The gene calls are TRBV11-3 and TRBJ1-1; D gene uncertain. Trimming left V 5 bases short and J 5 bases short, with 21 bases between. The CDR3 runs to 16 residues. Per germline, CDR1 SGHNT and CDR2 YENEEA. CDR3 sequence (DNA): TGTGCCAGCAGCCCCCAAGGGTCGCTAAGCGGGACTGAAGCTTTCTTT. It translates to CASSPQGSLSGTEAFF.

The table lists this clone with a few counts. V usage is TRBV6-1 and J usage is TRBJ2-5, with a weak D call TRBD1 (5 bases). The J call may be incorrect, as the DNA end agrees better with TRBJ2-7. Germline CDR1 reads MNHNS; CDR2 reads SASEGT. This CDR3 has 14 residues. CDR3 DNA: TGTGCCAGCAGTGACCCCCAGGGCCCCCACGAGCAGTACTTC. Its protein product is CASSDPQGPHEQYF.

The chain has TRBV14 and TRBJ1-3; D possibly corresponds to TRBD1 (6 bases). The CDR3 has 16 amino acids. The germline CDR1 and CDR2 sequences are SGHDN and FVKESK. Trimming left V 5 bases short and J 0 bases short, with 14 bases between. CDR3 sequence reads: CASSFRTVNSGNTIYF. DNA for the CDR3: TGTGCCAGCAGCTTCAGGACAGTGAACTCTGGAAACACCATATATTTT.

This chain links TRBV5-1 with TRBJ2-2; 8 bases are shared with TRBD1. The CDR3 is made up of 14 amino acids. With 4 bases clipped from V and 5 bases from J, the junction kept 4 bases outside the gene matches. The germline V gene has CDR1 SGHRS and CDR2 YFSETQ. CDR3 nucleotide sequence: TGCGCCAGCAGCCCGGACAGGGCGACCGGGGAGCTGTTTTTT. This codes for CASSPDRATGELFF. Full variable domain (missing parts from reference TRBV5-1 and TRBJ2-2): KAGVTQTPRYLIKTRGQQVTLSCSPISGHRSVSWYQQTPGQGLQFLFEYFSETQRNKGNFPGRFSGRQFSNSRSEMNVSTLELGDSALYLCASSPDRATGELFFGEGSRLTVL.